This T cell receptor (beta chain) stems from a study of chemoradiotherapy in HPV16-positive cancers. Using immunoSEQ multiplex PCR, the repertoire was profiled, and TCRdb retains in-frame clones only, with some absent. The table shows 9,000 to 13,000 clones, with approximately 74% occurring only once. V dropped 2 bases and J dropped 5; count of bases not matched to a gene: 9. CDR1 SGHRS and CDR2 YFSETQ come from the germline V gene. This CDR3 is 16 amino acids long. This chain connects TRBV5-1 to TRBJ2-3, with 9 bases fitting TRBD2. This receptor was obtained from a human donor with HPV-associated anogenital cancer. This specimen was collected from a patient who underwent chemoradiotherapy. Here the CDR3 reads CASSLGGGGAGDTQYF. The CDR3 DNA is TGCGCCAGCAGCTTAGGAGGCGGGGGGGCAGGAGATACGCAGTATTTT.